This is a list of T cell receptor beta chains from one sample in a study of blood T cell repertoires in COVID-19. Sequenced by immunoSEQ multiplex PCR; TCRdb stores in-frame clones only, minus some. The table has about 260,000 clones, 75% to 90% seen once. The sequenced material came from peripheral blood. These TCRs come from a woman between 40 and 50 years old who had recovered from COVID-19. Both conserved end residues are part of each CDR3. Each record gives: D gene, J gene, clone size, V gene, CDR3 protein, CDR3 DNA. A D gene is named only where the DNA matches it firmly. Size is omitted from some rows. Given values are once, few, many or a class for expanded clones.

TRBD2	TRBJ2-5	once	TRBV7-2	CASSTLAGETQYF	TGTGCCAGCAGCACCCTAGCGGGAGAGACCCAGTACTTC
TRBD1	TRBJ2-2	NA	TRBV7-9	CASLNTGGAGELFF	TGTGCCAGCCTCAACACAGGGGGCGCGGGGGAGCTGTTTTTT
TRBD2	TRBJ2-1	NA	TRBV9	CASSKGTSRSYNEQFF	TGTGCCAGCAGCAAGGGGACTAGCCGGTCCTACAATGAGCAGTTCTTC
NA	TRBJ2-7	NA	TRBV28	CASSQTHREEQYF	TGTGCCAGCAGCCAAACACACAGGGAAGAGCAGTACTTC
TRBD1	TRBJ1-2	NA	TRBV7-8	CASSQGQVYGYTF	TGTGCCAGCAGCCAGGGACAGGTCTATGGCTACACCTTC
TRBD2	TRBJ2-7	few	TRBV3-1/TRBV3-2	CASSQRGGYEQYF	TGTGCCAGCAGCCAACGGGGGGGTTACGAGCAGTACTTC
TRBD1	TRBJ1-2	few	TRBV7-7	CASSRIDRGGYTF	TGTGCTAGCAGCCGTATAGACAGGGGTGGCTACACCTTC
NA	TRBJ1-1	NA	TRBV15	CATSRDLWNTEAFF	TGTGCCACCAGCAGAGATCTTTGGAACACTGAAGCTTTCTTT
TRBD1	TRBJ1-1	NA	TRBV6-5	CASRPQGTEAFF	TGTGCCAGCAGGCCACAGGGGACTGAAGCTTTCTTT
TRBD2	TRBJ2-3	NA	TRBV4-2	CASSHGTSGPRDTQYF	TGTGCCAGCAGCCACGGGACTAGCGGGCCGAGAGATACGCAGTATTTT
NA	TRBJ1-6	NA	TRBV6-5	CASSFPGGNSPLHF	TGTGCCAGCAGTTTCCCGGGGGGAAATTCACCCCTCCACTTT
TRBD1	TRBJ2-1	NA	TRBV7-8	CASSSTGQSYNEQFF	TGTGCCAGCAGCTCTACGGGACAGAGCTACAATGAGCAGTTCTTC
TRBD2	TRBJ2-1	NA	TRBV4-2	CASSQELTSGTYNEQFF	TGTGCCAGCAGCCAAGAACTGACTAGCGGGACCTACAATGAGCAGTTCTTC
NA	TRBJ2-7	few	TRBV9	CGGGHEQYF	TGCGGCGGGGGCCACGAGCAGTACTTC
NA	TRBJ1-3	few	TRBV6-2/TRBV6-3	CASSYRRRTAGNTIYF	TGTGCCAGCAGTTACCGGAGAAGGACTGCTGGAAACACCATATATTTT
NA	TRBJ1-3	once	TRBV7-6	CASSLWEVPQLGNTIYF	TGTGCCAGCAGCTTATGGGAGGTACCCCAGTTGGGAAACACCATATATTTT
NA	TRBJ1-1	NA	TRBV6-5	CASSLRGLGTEAFF	TGTGCCAGCAGTTTGAGGGGGTTAGGCACTGAAGCTTTCTTT
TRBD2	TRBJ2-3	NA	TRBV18	CASSPLIAGGPGDTQYF	TGTGCCAGCTCACCATTAATAGCGGGGGGACCTGGGGATACGCAGTATTTT
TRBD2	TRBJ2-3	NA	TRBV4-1	CASSQGLALSTDTQYF	TGCGCCAGCAGCCAAGGACTAGCGCTGAGCACAGATACGCAGTATTTT
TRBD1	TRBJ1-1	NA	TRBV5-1	CASSYRQGVEAFF	TGCGCCAGCAGCTACCGACAGGGGGTTGAAGCTTTCTTT
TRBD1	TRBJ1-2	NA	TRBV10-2	CASAQPFQGVHGYTF	TGCGCCAGCGCCCAACCCTTCCAGGGGGTACATGGCTACACCTTC
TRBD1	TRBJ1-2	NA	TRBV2	CASTIDREASRRGYTF	TGTGCCAGCACGATAGACAGGGAGGCGTCTCGTCGTGGCTACACCTTC
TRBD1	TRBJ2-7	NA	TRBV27	CASRKNRDSYYEQYF	TGTGCCAGCAGGAAGAACCGGGACAGCTATTACGAGCAGTACTTC
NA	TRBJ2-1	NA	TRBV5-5	CASSLLGGNEQFF	TGTGCCAGCAGCTTATTAGGGGGCAATGAGCAGTTCTTC
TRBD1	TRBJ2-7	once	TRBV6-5	CASSYSGTVLDEQYF	TGTGCCAGCAGTTACTCCGGGACAGTACTGGACGAGCAGTACTTC
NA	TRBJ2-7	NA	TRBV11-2	CASSLGGGASAAYEQYF	TGTGCCAGCAGCTTAGGAGGGGGGGCTAGCGCGGCCTACGAGCAGTACTTC
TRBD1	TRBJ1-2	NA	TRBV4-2	CASSLGQANSNYGYTF	TGTGCCAGCAGCCTTGGACAGGCGAACTCAAACTATGGCTACACCTTC
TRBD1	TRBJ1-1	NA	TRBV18	CASSPDRESVFF	TGTGCCAGCTCACCCGACAGGGAGAGTGTCTTCTTT
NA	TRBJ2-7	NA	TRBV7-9	CASSFDGIPSYEQYF	TGTGCCAGCAGCTTCGACGGGATCCCCTCCTACGAGCAGTACTTC
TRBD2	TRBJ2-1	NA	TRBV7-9	CASSRPSGAVGNEQFF	TGTGCCAGCAGCCGCCCAAGCGGGGCGGTAGGGAATGAGCAGTTCTTC
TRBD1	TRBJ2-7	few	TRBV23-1	CARPPGTGRSYEQYF	TGCGCCAGGCCCCCAGGGACAGGGCGCTCCTACGAGCAGTACTTC
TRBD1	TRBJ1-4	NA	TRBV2	CASSPQGGNEKLFF	TGTGCCAGCAGTCCACAGGGGGGAAATGAAAAACTGTTTTTT
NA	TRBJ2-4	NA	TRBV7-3	CASSLSGGGLGKNIQYF	TGTGCCAGCAGCTTATCGGGCGGGGGCTTGGGAAAAAACATTCAGTACTTC
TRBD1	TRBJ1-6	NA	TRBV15	CATSRDRTGGRSPLHF	TGTGCCACCAGCAGAGATCGGACAGGAGGACGCTCACCCCTCCACTTT
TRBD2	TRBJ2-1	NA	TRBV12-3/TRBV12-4	CASRAGVEQFF	TGTGCCAGTAGAGCGGGGGTTGAGCAGTTCTTC
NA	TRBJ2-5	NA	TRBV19	CASSMAGAETQYF	TGTGCCAGTAGTATGGCGGGGGCAGAGACCCAGTACTTC
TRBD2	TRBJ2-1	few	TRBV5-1	CASSFTSGAGGDSDEQFF	TGCGCCAGCAGCTTCACTAGTGGGGCGGGGGGAGATTCGGATGAGCAGTTCTTC
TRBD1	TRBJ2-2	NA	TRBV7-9	CASLGAGGTGELFF	TGTGCCAGCCTCGGGGCAGGGGGTACCGGGGAGCTGTTTTTT
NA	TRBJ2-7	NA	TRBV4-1	CASSSPIRGWYEQYF	TGCGCCAGCAGCTCACCAATCAGGGGATGGTACGAGCAGTACTTC
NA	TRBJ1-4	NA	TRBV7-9	CASSLTSTGGEKLFF	TGTGCCAGCAGCTTAACCTCGACGGGGGGCGAAAAACTGTTTTTT
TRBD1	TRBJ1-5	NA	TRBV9	CASSNRDSPMPQHF	TGTGCCAGCAGCAACCGGGACAGCCCAATGCCCCAGCATTTT
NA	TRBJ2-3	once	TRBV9	CASSVGGRNTDTQYF	TGTGCCAGCAGCGTAGGAGGTAGGAACACAGATACGCAGTATTTT
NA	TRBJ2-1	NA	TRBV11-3	CASRRDSNGYNEQFF	TGTGCCAGCAGACGGGACTCCAACGGCTACAATGAGCAGTTCTTC
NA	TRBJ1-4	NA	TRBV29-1	CSVAGGPNEKLFF	TGCAGCGTGGCCGGGGGTCCTAATGAAAAACTGTTTTTT
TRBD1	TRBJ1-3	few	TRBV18	CASSEGGIGNTIYF	TGTGCCAGCTCCGAAGGGGGCATCGGAAACACCATATATTTT
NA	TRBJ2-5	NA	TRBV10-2	CASRGGETQYF	TGCGCCAGCAGAGGAGGGGAGACCCAGTACTTC
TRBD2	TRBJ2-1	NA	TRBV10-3	CAISARPGTSGGTPYNEQFF	TGTGCCATCAGTGCCCGCCCCGGGACTAGCGGGGGGACGCCCTACAATGAGCAGTTCTTC
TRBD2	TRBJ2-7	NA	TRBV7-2	CASSLVAGTYEQYF	TGTGCCAGCAGCTTAGTAGCGGGAACCTACGAGCAGTACTTC
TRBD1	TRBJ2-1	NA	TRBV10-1	CASSESGQGYNEQFF	TGCGCCAGCAGTGAGTCGGGACAGGGGTACAATGAGCAGTTCTTC
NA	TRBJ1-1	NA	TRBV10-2	CASSELALNTEAFF	TGCGCCAGCAGTGAGTTGGCCCTGAACACTGAAGCTTTCTTT
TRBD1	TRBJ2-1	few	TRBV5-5	CASSYRQGVYDEQFF	TGTGCCAGCAGCTATCGACAGGGGGTCTACGATGAGCAGTTCTTC
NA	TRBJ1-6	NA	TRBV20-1	CSASHRDTGSPLHF	TGCAGTGCTAGTCACCGGGACACGGGCTCACCCCTCCACTTT
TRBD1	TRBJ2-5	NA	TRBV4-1	CASSQDRTGYVETQYF	TGCGCCAGCAGCCAGGACAGGACAGGCTACGTGGAGACCCAGTACTTC